This TCR beta chain was recovered during a study of response to subunit inactivated influenza vaccine. Findings and caveats of the study: Each seasonal influenza vaccination recruits few new T cells, the authors suggested.

The CDR3 has 12 amino acids. V lost 2 bases, J lost 2 bases, and 5 bases lay in between. The germline gives CDR1 SGHRS, CDR2 YFSETQ. Each CDR3 protein gets one entry after TCRdb re-called the RT-PCR reads with MiXCR. The table includes fewer than 550,000 distinct CDR3 sequences, around 25% detected once. This clonotype was seen a few times. What it recognizes is unknown. The chain uses TRBV5-1 and TRBJ2-7; TRBD2 might be the D (5 bases). This sample comprised CD4+ T cells sorted from PBMCs, obtained 5 days after vaccination. The clonotype was recovered from a man aged 50-59 years who received an inactivated influenza vaccine. DNA of the CDR3: TGCGCCAGCAGCTTCGGGACCTACGAGCAGTACTTC. Protein: CASSFGTYEQYF.